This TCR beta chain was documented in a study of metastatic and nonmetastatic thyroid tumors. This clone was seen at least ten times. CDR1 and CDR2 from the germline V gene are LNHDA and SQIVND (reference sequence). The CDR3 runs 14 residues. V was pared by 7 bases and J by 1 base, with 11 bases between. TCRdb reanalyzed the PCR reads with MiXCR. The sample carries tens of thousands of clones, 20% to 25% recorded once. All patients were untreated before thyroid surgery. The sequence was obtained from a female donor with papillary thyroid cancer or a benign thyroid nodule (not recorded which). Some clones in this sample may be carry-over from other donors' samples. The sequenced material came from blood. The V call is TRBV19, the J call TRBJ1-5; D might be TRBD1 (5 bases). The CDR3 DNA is TGTGCCAGTACCGCCGGACAAAGCAATCAGCCCCAGCATTTT. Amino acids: CASTAGQSNQPQHF.